Following are 26 T cell receptor beta chains from one sample sequenced in a study of shared clonotypes between healthy human individuals. TCRdb keeps only in-frame clones here, not all; method: immunoSEQ multiplex PCR. The table shows around 340,000 clones, with 73% occurring only once. Material: memory CD4+ T cells sorted from blood. Subset in this sample: CD45RA-negative fraction. Receptors originate from a man aged 25 to 40 in good health.

This clone was found once. The chain is built from TRBV6-5 and TRBJ1-5; D call uncertain. CDR3 size: 14 residues. Germline CDR1 and CDR2: MNHEY and SVGAGI. V lost 11 bases to trimming and J lost 6 bases, with 20 bases between them. The CDR3 DNA reads TGTGCCCGAGCTCCTGACATTTCGAGTCAGCCCCAGCATTTT. Its protein product is CARAPDISSQPQHF.

This clone has a handful of counts. V gene TRBV6-5 combines with J gene TRBJ2-5; 9 bases align to TRBD2. The trim removed 7 bases at V and 5 bases at J, leaving 8 bases unmatched. Per the germline V gene, CDR1 is MNHEY and CDR2 is SVGAGI. CDR3 length: 14 amino acids. In nucleotides, the CDR3 is TGTGCCAGCACGTCCGCTAGCGGGACGGAGACCCAGTACTTC. Its translation: CASTSASGTETQYF.

The chain joins TRBV5-1 to TRBJ1-3, with 8 bases matching TRBD1. The junction had 4 bases not matched to a gene; V was cut back by 4 bases and J by 4 bases. Per germline, CDR1 SGHRS and CDR2 YFSETQ. The CDR3 has 14 amino acids. The CDR3 loop is CASSRRGLGNTIYF. The CDR3 DNA reads TGCGCCAGCAGCCGCAGGGGGCTAGGAAACACCATATATTTT.

The V gene is TRBV29-1, the J gene TRBJ1-4; 10 nucleotides match TRBD1. V was pared by 6 bases and J by 8 bases, with 3 bases of the junction left unmatched. In germline, CDR1 is SQVTM, CDR2 ANQGSEA. CDR3 length equals 12 residues. The CDR3 region is CSVGQGWEKLFF. The CDR3 bases are TGCAGCGTGGGACAGGGGTGGGAAAAACTGTTTTTT. Full variable domain (outside the CDR3, taken from reference TRBV29-1 and TRBJ1-4): SAVISQKPSRDICQRGTSLTIQCQVDSQVTMMFWYRQQPGQSLTLIATANQGSEATYESGFVIDKFPISRPNLTFSTLTVSNMSPEDSSIYLCSVGQGWEKLFFGSGTQLSVL.

This clone was detected once. This rearrangement joins TRBV7-8 to TRBJ1-3; D gene unclear. The length of the CDR3 is 15 residues. In germline, CDR1 is SGHVS, CDR2 FQNEAQ. V gave up 5 bases and J gave up 0 bases, with 11 bases separating them. The CDR3 region has the DNA TGTGCCAGCAGCACCGACGGGCGCTCTGGAAACACCATATATTTT. Translating gives CASSTDGRSGNTIYF. Using reference TRBV7-8 and TRBJ1-3 for the parts outside the CDR3, the full variable domain is GAGVSQSPRYKVAKRGQDVALRCDPISGHVSLFWYQQALGQGPEFLTYFQNEAQLDKSGLPSDRFFAERPEGSVSTLKIQRTQQEDSAVYLCASSTDGRSGNTIYFGEGSWLTVV.

The genes are TRBV9 and TRBJ1-6, with D possibly being TRBD1 (6 bases). From germline, CDR1 is SGDLS and CDR2 YYNGEE. The CDR3 totals 17 residues. V lost 3 bases, J lost 7 bases, and 20 bases lay in between. For the CDR3, the DNA is TGTGCCAGCAGCGCGAGTCCGGGACAAGGAGAAAATTCACCCCTCCACTTT. Amino acids: CASSASPGQGENSPLHF.

This clone was seen once. The chain has TRBV10-3 and TRBJ2-7; 8 bases line up with TRBD1. Germline loops: CDR1 ENHRY, CDR2 SYGVKD. The CDR3 covers 16 residues. J was trimmed by 3 bases and V by 3 bases; bases with no gene match: 10. This CDR3 is CAISDTPGQDNYEQYF. For the CDR3, the DNA is TGTGCCATCAGTGATACCCCGGGACAGGACAACTACGAGCAGTACTTC.

V usage is TRBV25-1 and J usage is TRBJ1-5; D ambiguous. Trimming pared 8 bases from V and 9 bases from J, leaving 8 bases between. Germline values: CDR1 MGHDK, CDR2 SYGVNS. The CDR3 extends over 10 amino acids. The CDR3 coding sequence is TGTGCCAGCTACTACCCGCCCCAGCATTTT. This codes for CASYYPPQHF.

This clone was detected once. The rearrangement links TRBV25-1 to TRBJ2-7; TRBD2 matches 13 bases. The CDR3 is made up of 16 amino acids. Per the germline V gene, CDR1 is MGHDK and CDR2 is SYGVNS. V was clipped by 9 bases and J by 2 bases; unmatched bases: 10. CDR3 coding DNA: TGTGCCAGTTCCGGGACTAGCGGGAAATTGACCTACGAGCAGTACTTC. It translates to CASSGTSGKLTYEQYF.

The chain joins TRBV7-8 to TRBJ2-2, with D maybe TRBD2 (5 bases). There are 16 residues in the CDR3. The V end lost 6 bases, the J end lost 1 base, and 15 bases lay between the germline ends. Germline-derived CDR1 and CDR2 are SGHVS and FQNEAQ. The CDR3 sequence: CASSPDGAGNTGELFF. DNA of the CDR3: TGTGCCAGCAGTCCGGACGGTGCGGGGAACACCGGGGAGCTGTTTTTT.

The genes are TRBV29-1 and TRBJ2-1; 7 bases map to TRBD2. The V and J ends lost 6 bases and 4 bases, in that order; junction bases with no gene match: 9. The CDR3 extends over 14 amino acids. The germline gives CDR1 SQVTM, CDR2 ANQGSEA. The CDR3 DNA is TGCAGCGTGGCTAAGGGAGGGGATTACAATGAGCAGTTCTTC. Its protein is CSVAKGGDYNEQFF.

The chain couples TRBV28 to TRBJ2-7; D gene ambiguous. Trimming pared 3 bases from V and 2 bases from J, leaving 14 bases between. This CDR3 has 15 amino acids. Germline-derived CDR1 and CDR2 are MDHEN and SYDVKM. DNA of the CDR3: TGTGCCAGCAGTTTGCCCGGTGGCGGACCCTACGAGCAGTACTTC. Its protein product is CASSLPGGGPYEQYF.

The rearrangement links TRBV14 to TRBJ2-3; D unclear. V lost 1 base to trimming and J lost 4 bases, with 0 bases between them. The CDR3 is 11 amino acids. The germline CDR1 and CDR2 sequences are SGHDN and FVKESK. Here the CDR3 DNA reads TGTGCCAGCAGCCAAGCAGATACGCAGTATTTT. It yields the protein CASSQADTQYF.

This clone was seen a few times. This chain uses TRBV7-2 with TRBJ1-3; D is unclear. V lost 7 bases to trimming and J lost 0 bases, with 10 bases between them. The CDR3 consists of 14 residues. CDR1 and CDR2 (germline): SGHTA, FQGNSA. DNA of the CDR3: TGTGCCAGCAAAACGACAAGCTCTGGAAACACCATATATTTT. It codes for CASKTTSSGNTIYF.

The chain links TRBV28 to TRBJ2-7; TRBD2 might be the D (5 bases). Germline-derived CDR1 and CDR2 are MDHEN and SYDVKM. CDR3 size: 14 residues. V was trimmed by 1 base and J by 3 bases, leaving 10 bases between them. The CDR3 loop is CASSLYSADYEQYF. The CDR3 DNA is TGTGCCAGCAGTTTATATAGCGCGGACTACGAGCAGTACTTC.

The genes are TRBV2 and TRBJ2-3; tentative D call: TRBD1 (6 bases). V lost 3 bases and J 4 bases, leaving 14 bases between the germline ends. This CDR3 is 15 amino acids long. The germline V gene has CDR1 SNHLY and CDR2 FYNNEI. The CDR3 region has the DNA TGTGCCAGCAGTGACCCAGGGGCTCGGGCAGATACGCAGTATTTT. Protein: CASSDPGARADTQYF.

The chain carries TRBV6-5 and TRBJ2-7; 12 bases map to TRBD2. The germline gives CDR1 MNHEY, CDR2 SVGAGI. There are 15 residues in the CDR3. The ends lost 6 bases at V and 2 bases at J; junction bases unmatched: 5. The DNA of the CDR3 is TGTGCCAGCAGCCACCTAGCGGGGGGGACCTACGAGCAGTACTTC. It translates to CASSHLAGGTYEQYF.

The sample holds one count of this clone. The chain combines TRBV5-5 with TRBJ2-1; D is uncertain. Per the germline V gene, CDR1 is SGHKS and CDR2 is YYEKEE (reference sequence). The CDR3 runs 15 residues. Trimming pared 0 bases from V and 4 bases from J, leaving 11 bases between. CDR3 sequence (DNA): TGTGCCAGCAGCTTGGAGGCCCCTCGGTACAATGAGCAGTTCTTC. Its translation is CASSLEAPRYNEQFF.

The chain combines TRBV4-1 with TRBJ2-5; 7 positions match TRBD1. J lost 1 base, V lost 1 base, and 6 bases had no gene match. CDR3 length equals 16 residues. Per the germline V gene, CDR1 is MGHRA and CDR2 is YSYEKL. For the CDR3, the DNA is TGCGCCAGCAGCCAAGCGACAGGGACGGGCCAAGAGACCCAGTACTTC. The encoded protein is CASSQATGTGQETQYF.

This chain uses TRBV7-9 with TRBJ1-1, with D unclear. Germline CDR1 SEHNR, CDR2 FQNEAQ (reference sequence). The CDR3 spans 13 residues. V lost 8 bases and J lost 1, with 11 bases in between. In DNA, the CDR3 is TGTGCCAGCGGCGTCCCCGGGAACACTGAAGCTTTCTTT. Its translation is CASGVPGNTEAFF.

J is TRBJ2-7 and V is TRBV6-5, with 10 bases matching TRBD2. J gave up 6 bases and V 2 bases, and 7 bases lay outside the gene matches. Germline CDR1 MNHEY, CDR2 SVGAGI. The CDR3 is 15 amino acids. The CDR3 protein is CASSYGAGGPGEQYF. The DNA for the CDR3 is TGTGCCAGCAGTTACGGAGCGGGAGGGCCCGGCGAGCAGTACTTC.

In its sample, this clone was seen many times. V and J are TRBV27 and TRBJ2-7; D may be TRBD2 (5 bases). CDR1 and CDR2 (germline): MNHEY, SMNVEV (reference sequence). This CDR3 is 15 amino acids long. Trimming pared 5 bases from V and 0 bases from J, leaving 14 bases between. The CDR3 DNA reads TGTGCCAGCAGTCCTTTTGGAGGCCTCTCCTACGAGCAGTACTTC. Its protein is CASSPFGGLSYEQYF.

The chain carries TRBV7-2 and TRBJ2-7; 9 bases line up with TRBD1. The germline V gene encodes CDR1 SGHTA and CDR2 FQGNSA. Losses at the gene ends were 4 bases for V and 6 bases for J; bases not matched to a gene: 10. The CDR3 is 15 residues long. CDR3 region: CASSSGAWTGVEQYF. The CDR3 DNA follows: TGTGCCAGCAGCTCCGGGGCCTGGACAGGGGTCGAGCAGTACTTC.

The genes are TRBV11-3 and TRBJ1-1; D unresolved. V shed 2 bases and J shed 3 bases, with 7 bases lying between them. Germline V lookup: CDR1 SGHNT, CDR2 YENEEA. The CDR3 extends over 13 amino acids. The CDR3 loop is CASSLKSYTEAFF. DNA of the CDR3: TGTGCCAGCAGCTTAAAAAGCTACACTGAAGCTTTCTTT.

The CDR3 coding sequence is TGTGCCAGCAGTGTTGGCCAGCCGAATAATTCACCCCTCCACTTT. Its protein product is CASSVGQPNNSPLHF. J is TRBJ1-6 and V is TRBV2, with D unresolved. CDR1 SNHLY and CDR2 FYNNEI come from the germline V gene. Trimming cost V 4 bases and J 5 bases, with 12 bases left between them. CDR3 length: 15 amino acids.

The chain joins TRBV6-6 to TRBJ2-5, with D tentatively TRBD1 (5 bases). V was clipped by 11 bases and J by 7 bases, with 29 bases between them. This CDR3 spans 16 amino acids. The germline gives CDR1 MNHNY, CDR2 SVGAGI (reference sequence). CDR3 sequence reads: CAGNFWGPKISGTQYF. CDR3 in DNA: TGTGCCGGGAACTTCTGGGGCCCCAAGATTTCTGGGACCCAGTACTTC.